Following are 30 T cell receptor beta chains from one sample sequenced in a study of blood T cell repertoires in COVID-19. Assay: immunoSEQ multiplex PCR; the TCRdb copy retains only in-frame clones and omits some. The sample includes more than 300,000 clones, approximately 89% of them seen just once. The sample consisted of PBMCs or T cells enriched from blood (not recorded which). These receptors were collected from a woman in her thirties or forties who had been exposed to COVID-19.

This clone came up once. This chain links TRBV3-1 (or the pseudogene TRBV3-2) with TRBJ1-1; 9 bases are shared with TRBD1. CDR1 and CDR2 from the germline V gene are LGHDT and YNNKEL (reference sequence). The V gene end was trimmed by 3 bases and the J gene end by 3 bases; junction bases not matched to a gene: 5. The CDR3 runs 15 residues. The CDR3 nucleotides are TGTGCCAGCAGCCAGGGACAGGGATACGACACTGAAGCTTTCTTT. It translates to CASSQGQGYDTEAFF.

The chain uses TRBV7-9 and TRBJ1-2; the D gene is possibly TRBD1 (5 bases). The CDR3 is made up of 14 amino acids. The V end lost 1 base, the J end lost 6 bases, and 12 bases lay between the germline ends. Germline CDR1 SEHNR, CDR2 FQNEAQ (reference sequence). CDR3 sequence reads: CASSLGAGSDGYTF. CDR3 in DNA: TGTGCCAGCAGCTTAGGCGCAGGGTCGGATGGCTACACCTTC.

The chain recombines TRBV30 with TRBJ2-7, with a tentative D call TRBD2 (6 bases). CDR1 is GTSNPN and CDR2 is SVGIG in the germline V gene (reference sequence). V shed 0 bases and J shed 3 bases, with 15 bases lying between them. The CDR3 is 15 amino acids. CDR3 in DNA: TGTGCCTGGAGTGTAGGAGCGGCGGGATACTACGAGCAGTACTTC. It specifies CAWSVGAAGYYEQYF.

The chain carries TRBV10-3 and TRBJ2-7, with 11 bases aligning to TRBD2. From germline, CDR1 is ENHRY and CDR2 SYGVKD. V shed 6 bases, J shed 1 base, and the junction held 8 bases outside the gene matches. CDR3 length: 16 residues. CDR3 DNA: TGTGCCATCAGCGACCCGGGGACTAGCGGATCCTACGAGCAGTACTTC. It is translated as CAISDPGTSGSYEQYF.

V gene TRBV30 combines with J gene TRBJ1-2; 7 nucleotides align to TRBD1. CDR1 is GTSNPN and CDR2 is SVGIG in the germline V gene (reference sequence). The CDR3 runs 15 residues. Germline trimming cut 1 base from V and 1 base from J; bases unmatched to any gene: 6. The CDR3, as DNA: TGTGCCTGGAGTGCCTTGGGACAGAATAACTATGGCTACACCTTC. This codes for CAWSALGQNNYGYTF.

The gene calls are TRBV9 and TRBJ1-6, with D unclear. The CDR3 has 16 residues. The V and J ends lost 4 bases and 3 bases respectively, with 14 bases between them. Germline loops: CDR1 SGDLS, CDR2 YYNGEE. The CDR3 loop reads CASSIEENRYNSPLHF. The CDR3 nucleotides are TGTGCCAGCAGCATCGAGGAAAACCGCTATAATTCACCCCTCCACTTT.

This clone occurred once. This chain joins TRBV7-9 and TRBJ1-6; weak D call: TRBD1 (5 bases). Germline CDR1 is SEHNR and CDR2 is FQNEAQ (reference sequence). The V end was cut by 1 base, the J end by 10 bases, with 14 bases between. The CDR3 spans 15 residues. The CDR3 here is CASSLGTQGQSPLHF. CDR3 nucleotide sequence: TGTGCCAGCAGCTTAGGGACGCAGGGTCAATCACCCCTCCACTTT.

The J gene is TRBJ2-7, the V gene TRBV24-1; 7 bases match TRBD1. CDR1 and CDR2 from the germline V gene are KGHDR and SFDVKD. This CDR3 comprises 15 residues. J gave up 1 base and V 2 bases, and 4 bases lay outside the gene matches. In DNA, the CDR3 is TGTGCCACCAGTGATTCCGGGACAGCATCCTACGAGCAGTACTTC. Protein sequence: CATSDSGTASYEQYF.

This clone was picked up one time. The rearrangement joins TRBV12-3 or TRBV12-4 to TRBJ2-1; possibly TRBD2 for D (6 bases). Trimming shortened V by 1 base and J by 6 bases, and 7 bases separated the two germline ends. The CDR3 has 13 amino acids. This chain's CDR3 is CASSLVGGNEQFF. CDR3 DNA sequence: TGTGCCAGCAGTTTAGTCGGGGGCAATGAGCAGTTCTTC.

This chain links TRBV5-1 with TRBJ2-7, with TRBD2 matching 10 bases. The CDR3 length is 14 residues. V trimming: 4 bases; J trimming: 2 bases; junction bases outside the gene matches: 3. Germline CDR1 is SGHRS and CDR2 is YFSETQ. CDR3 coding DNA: TGCGCCAGCAGCCAAAGCGGGAGGGCCTACGAGCAGTACTTC. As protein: CASSQSGRAYEQYF.

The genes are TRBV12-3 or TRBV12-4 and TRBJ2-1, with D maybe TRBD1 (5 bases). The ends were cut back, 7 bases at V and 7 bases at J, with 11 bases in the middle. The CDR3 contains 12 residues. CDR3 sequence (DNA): TGTGCCAGCAACCCAGGGTGGAATGAGCAGTTCTTC. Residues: CASNPGWNEQFF.

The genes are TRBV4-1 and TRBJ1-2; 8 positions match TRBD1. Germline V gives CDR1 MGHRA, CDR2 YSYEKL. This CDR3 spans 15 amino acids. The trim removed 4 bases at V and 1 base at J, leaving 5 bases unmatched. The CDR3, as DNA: TGCGCCAGCAGCCCTTGGGACAGGAGTAACTATGGCTACACCTTC. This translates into CASSPWDRSNYGYTF.

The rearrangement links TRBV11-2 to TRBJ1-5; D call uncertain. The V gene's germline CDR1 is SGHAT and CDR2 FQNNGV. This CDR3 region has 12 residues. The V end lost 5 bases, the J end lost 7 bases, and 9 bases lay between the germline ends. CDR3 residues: CASSREKQPQHF. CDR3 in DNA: TGTGCCAGCAGCCGAGAGAAACAGCCCCAGCATTTT.

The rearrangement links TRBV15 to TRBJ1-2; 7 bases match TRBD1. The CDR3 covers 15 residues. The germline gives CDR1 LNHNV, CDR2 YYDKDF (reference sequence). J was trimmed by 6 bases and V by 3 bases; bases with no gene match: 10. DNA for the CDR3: TGTGCCACCAGCAGCAGACAGGGCGGGATAGATGGCTACACCTTC. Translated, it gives CATSSRQGGIDGYTF.

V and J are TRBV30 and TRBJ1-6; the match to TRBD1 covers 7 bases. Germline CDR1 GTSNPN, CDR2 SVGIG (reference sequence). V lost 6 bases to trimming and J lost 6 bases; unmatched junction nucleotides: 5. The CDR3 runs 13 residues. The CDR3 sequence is CACPTGTNSPLHF. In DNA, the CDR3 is TGTGCCTGCCCGACAGGGACTAATTCACCCCTCCACTTT.

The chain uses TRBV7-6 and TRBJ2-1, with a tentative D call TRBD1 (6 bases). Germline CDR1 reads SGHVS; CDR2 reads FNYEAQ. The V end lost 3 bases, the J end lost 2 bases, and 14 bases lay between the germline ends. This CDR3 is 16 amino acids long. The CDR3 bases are TGTGCCAGCAGCTTCGCCGGGACACCCGCCTACAATGAGCAGTTCTTC. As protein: CASSFAGTPAYNEQFF.

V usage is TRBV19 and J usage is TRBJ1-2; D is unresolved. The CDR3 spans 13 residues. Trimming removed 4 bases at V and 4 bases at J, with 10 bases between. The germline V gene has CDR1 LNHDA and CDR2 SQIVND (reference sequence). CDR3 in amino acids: CASSTTSGYGYTF. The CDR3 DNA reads TGTGCCAGTAGTACTACCTCGGGCTATGGCTACACCTTC.

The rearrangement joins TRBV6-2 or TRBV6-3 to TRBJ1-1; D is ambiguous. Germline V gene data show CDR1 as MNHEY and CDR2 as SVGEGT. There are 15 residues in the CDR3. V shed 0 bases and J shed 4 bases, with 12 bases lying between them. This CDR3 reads CASSYSTGVRTEAFF. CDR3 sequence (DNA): TGTGCCAGCAGTTACTCGACCGGGGTTCGCACTGAAGCTTTCTTT.

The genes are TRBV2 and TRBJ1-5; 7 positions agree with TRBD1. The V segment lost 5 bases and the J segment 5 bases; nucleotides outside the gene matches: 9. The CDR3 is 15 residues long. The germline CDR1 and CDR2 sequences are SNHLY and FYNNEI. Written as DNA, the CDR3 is TGTGCCAGCAGTCCCCGGGACAGACCTCATCAGCCCCAGCATTTT. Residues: CASSPRDRPHQPQHF.

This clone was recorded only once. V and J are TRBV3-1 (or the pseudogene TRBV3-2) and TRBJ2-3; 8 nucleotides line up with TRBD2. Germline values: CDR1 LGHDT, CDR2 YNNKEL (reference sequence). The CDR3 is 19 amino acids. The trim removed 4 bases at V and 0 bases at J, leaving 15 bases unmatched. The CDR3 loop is CASSPASITSGPSTDTQYF. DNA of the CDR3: TGTGCCAGCAGCCCGGCGTCCATTACTAGCGGCCCTAGCACAGATACGCAGTATTTT.

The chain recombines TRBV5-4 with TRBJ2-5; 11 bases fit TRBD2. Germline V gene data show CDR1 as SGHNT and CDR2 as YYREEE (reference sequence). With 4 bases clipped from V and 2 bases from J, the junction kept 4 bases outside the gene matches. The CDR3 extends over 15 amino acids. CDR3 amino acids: CASSRGLAEQETQYF. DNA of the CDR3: TGTGCCAGCAGCCGGGGACTAGCGGAACAAGAGACCCAGTACTTC.

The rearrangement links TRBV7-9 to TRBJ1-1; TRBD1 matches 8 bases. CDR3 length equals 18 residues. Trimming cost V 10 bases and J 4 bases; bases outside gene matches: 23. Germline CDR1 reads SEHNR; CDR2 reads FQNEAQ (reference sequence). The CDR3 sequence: CATTSAGTGPPRVTEAFF. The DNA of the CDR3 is TGTGCCACTACATCGGCGGGGACAGGCCCGCCGAGGGTCACTGAAGCTTTCTTT. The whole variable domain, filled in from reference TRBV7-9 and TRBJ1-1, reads DTGVSQNPRHKITKRGQNVTFRCDPISEHNRLYWYRQTLGQGPEFLTYFQNEAQLEKSRLLSDRFSAERPKGSFSTLEIQRTEQGDSAMYLCATTSAGTGPPRVTEAFFGQGTRLTVV.

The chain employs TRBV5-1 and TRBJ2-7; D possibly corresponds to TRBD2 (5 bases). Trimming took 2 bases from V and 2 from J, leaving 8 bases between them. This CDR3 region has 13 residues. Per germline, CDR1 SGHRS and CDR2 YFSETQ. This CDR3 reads CASSFGLTYEQYF. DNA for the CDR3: TGCGCCAGCAGCTTCGGACTCACCTACGAGCAGTACTTC.

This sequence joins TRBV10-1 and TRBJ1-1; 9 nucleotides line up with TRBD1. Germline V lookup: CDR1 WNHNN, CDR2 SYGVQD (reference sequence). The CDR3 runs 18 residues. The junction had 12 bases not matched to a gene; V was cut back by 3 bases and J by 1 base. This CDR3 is CASSDPETEGQGNTEAFF. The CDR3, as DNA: TGCGCCAGCAGTGACCCCGAAACGGAGGGACAGGGGAACACTGAAGCTTTCTTT.

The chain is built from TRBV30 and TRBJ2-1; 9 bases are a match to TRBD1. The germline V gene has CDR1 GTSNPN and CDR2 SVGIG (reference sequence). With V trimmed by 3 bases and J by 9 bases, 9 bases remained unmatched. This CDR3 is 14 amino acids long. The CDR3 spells CAWSPSGQGVEQFF. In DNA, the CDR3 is TGTGCCTGGAGCCCGTCGGGACAGGGAGTTGAGCAGTTCTTC.

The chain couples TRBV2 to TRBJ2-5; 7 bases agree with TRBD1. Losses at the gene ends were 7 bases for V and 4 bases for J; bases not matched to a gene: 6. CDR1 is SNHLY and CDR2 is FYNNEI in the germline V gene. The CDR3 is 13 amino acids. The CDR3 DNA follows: TGTGCCAGCAACAGACGGACAGGAGAGACCCAGTACTTC. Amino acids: CASNRRTGETQYF.

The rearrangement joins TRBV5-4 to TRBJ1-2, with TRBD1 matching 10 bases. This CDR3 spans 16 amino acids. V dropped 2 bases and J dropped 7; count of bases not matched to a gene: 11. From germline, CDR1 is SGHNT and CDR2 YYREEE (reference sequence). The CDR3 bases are TGTGCCAGCAGCTTATTGGCCGGGACAGGGGTTAGTGGCTACACCTTC. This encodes CASSLLAGTGVSGYTF.

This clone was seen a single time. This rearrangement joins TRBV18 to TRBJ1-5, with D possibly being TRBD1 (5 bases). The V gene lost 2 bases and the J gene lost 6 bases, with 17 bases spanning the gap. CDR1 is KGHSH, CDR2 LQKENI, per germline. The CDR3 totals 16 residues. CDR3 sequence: CASSPSFRVPSQPQHF. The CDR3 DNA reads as TGTGCCAGCTCACCATCTTTCAGGGTCCCCAGTCAGCCCCAGCATTTT.

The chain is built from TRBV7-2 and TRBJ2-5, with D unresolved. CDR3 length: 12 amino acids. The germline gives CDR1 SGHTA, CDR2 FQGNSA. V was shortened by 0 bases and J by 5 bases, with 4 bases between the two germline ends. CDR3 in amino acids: CASSLAGETQYF. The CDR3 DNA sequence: TGTGCCAGCAGCTTAGCCGGGGAGACCCAGTACTTC.

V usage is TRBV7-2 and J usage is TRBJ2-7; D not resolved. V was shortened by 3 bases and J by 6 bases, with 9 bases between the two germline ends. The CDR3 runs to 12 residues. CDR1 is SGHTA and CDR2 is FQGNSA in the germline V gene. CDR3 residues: CASSFKQSEQYF. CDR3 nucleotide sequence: TGTGCCAGCAGCTTCAAACAGTCCGAGCAGTACTTC.